The present entry profiles one T cell receptor (beta chain) with its context. The assay was immunoSEQ multiplex PCR, and TCRdb's table has in-frame clones only and misses some. The table includes 30,000 to 35,000 clones, approximately 89% detected once. These data originate in a study of OX40 agonist ivuxolimab in advanced cancers. The CDR3 runs 16 residues. Germline CDR1 reads SGHKS; CDR2 reads YYEKEE (reference sequence). V gave up 4 bases and J gave up 3 bases; unmatched junction bases: 9. This chain joins TRBV5-5 and TRBJ2-7, with 11 positions matching TRBD2. Sequenced material: CD4+ or CD8+ T cells sorted from blood, taken in a trial of the OX40 agonist ivuxolimab. The sequence derives from an adult with an advanced solid tumor such as melanoma, head and neck, liver or kidney cancer. The CDR3 is CASSMMTSGKSYEQYF. CDR3 nucleotide sequence: TGTGCCAGCAGCATGATGACTAGCGGGAAAAGCTACGAGCAGTACTTC.